This TCR beta chain was recorded in a study of blood T cell repertoires in COVID-19. Study-level background: Sources were T cells, B-cell-depleted T cells, or PBMCs; the material itself was cDNA or gDNA.

Methods used by the authors: Nucleated cell counts were estimated from reference gene primer amplification. The protocol was immunoSEQ multiplex PCR, while the TCRdb copy is restricted to in-frame clones and leaves out a portion. V and J calls and clone size are as listed in that table; D and trimming were resolved from the DNA. The sample has over 85,000 clones, 65% to 90% seen once; the top ten hold 18%. In germline, CDR1 is SNHLY, CDR2 FYNNEI. CDR3 length equals 14 residues. V dropped 9 bases and J dropped 7; count of bases not matched to a gene: 12. V is TRBV2 and J is TRBJ1-1, with 9 nucleotides matching TRBD1. The sample was peripheral blood. The receptor was derived from a woman at least 80 years old with acute or convalescent COVID-19. For the CDR3, the DNA is TGTGCCAGGGCCTATACAGGGGGCGCAGGTGAAGCTTTCTTT. Amino acid sequence: CARAYTGGAGEAFF.